The rows below give T cell receptor beta chains drawn from one sample of a study of blood T cells in healthy people across ages. MiXCR was run by TCRdb on the 5' RACE reads, yielding one entry per CDR3 protein. Of nearly 1 million distinct CDR3 sequences in the sample, just over 50% were seen once. What was sequenced was blood. These receptors were obtained from an older woman in good health. The CDR3 runs from the conserved cysteine through the conserved F or W. A D gene is named only where the DNA matches it firmly. Size is stated for part of the rows, as once, few or many counts, or as a class when the clone is expanded.

size: .; J: TRBJ2-7; D: .; V: TRBV5-1; CDR3: CASSENGVEQYF; DNA: TGCGCCAGCAGCGAGAACGGTGTCGAGCAGTACTTC
size: few; J: TRBJ2-1; D: .; V: TRBV7-3; CDR3: CASSFSPLSNNEQFF; DNA: TGTGCCAGCAGCTTTAGCCCCCTCTCAAACAATGAGCAGTTCTTC
size: .; J: TRBJ2-1; D: .; V: TRBV6-2/TRBV6-3; CDR3: CASSMGGDEQFF; DNA: TGTGCCAGCTCCATGGGGGGAGATGAGCAGTTCTTC
size: .; J: TRBJ2-3; D: .; V: TRBV5-1; CDR3: CASTLQGTPDTQYF; DNA: TGCGCCAGCACCCTACAGGGAACACCAGATACGCAGTATTTT
size: .; J: TRBJ2-7; D: .; V: TRBV28; CDR3: CASSPSMREQYF; DNA: TGTGCCAGCAGTCCTTCGATGAGGGAGCAGTACTTC
size: .; J: TRBJ1-2; D: .; V: TRBV10-3; CDR3: CAISESTGGVPNYGYTF; DNA: TGTGCCATCAGTGAGTCGACTGGGGGCGTCCCTAACTATGGCTACACCTTC
size: .; J: TRBJ1-1; D: .; V: TRBV7-9; CDR3: CASSPSATEAFF; DNA: TGTGCCAGCAGCCCTTCAGCGACTGAAGCTTTCTTT
size: .; J: TRBJ2-3; D: .; V: TRBV3-1; CDR3: CASSQDQAVGRDTQYF; DNA: TGTGCCAGCAGCCAAGACCAAGCCGTCGGAAGGGATACGCAGTATTTT
size: few; J: TRBJ2-7; D: TRBD1; V: TRBV4-1; CDR3: CASSRPGQGSGEQYF; DNA: TGCGCCAGCAGCCGACCGGGACAGGGTTCTGGAGAGCAGTACTTC
size: once; J: TRBJ2-4; D: TRBD2; V: TRBV11-2; CDR3: CASSFFPSGREEQYF; DNA: TGTGCTAGCAGCTTTTTTCCTAGCGGGAGGGAAGAGCAGTACTTC
size: .; J: TRBJ2-3; D: .; V: TRBV11-2; CDR3: CASSLDRRGLLTDTQYF; DNA: TGTGCCAGCAGCTTGGATCGCCGGGGACTTCTCACAGATACGCAGTATTTT
size: once; J: TRBJ2-1; D: .; V: TRBV15; CDR3: CATSREMLGNEQFF; DNA: TGTGCCACCAGCAGAGAGATGTTGGGGAATGAGCAGTTCTTC
size: once; J: TRBJ2-3; D: .; V: TRBV24-1; CDR3: CATQGLTDTQYF; DNA: TGTGCCACCCAGGGCTTGACAGATACGCAGTATTTT
size: once; J: TRBJ2-1; D: TRBD2; V: TRBV12-3/TRBV12-4; CDR3: CASRSGIHKQFF; DNA: TGTGCCAGCAGAAGCGGGATCCATAAGCAGTTCTTC
size: .; J: TRBJ1-1; D: .; V: TRBV20-1; CDR3: CSARDGKALSAFF; DNA: TGCAGTGCTAGAGATGGAAAGGCTTTGAGTGCTTTCTTT
size: .; J: TRBJ1-5; D: .; V: TRBV12-3/TRBV12-4; CDR3: CASSDYINQPQHF; DNA: TGTGCCAGCAGTGACTATATCAATCAGCCCCAGCATTTT
size: .; J: TRBJ1-4; D: TRBD1; V: TRBV12-3/TRBV12-4; CDR3: CASSWGGTGGEKLFF; DNA: TGTGCCAGCAGTTGGGGGGGGACAGGGGGCGAAAAACTGTTTTTT
size: .; J: TRBJ1-2; D: .; V: TRBV4-1; CDR3: CASSQEDWGYGYTF; DNA: TGCGCCAGCAGCCAAGAAGATTGGGGTTATGGCTACACCTTC
size: .; J: TRBJ1-4; D: .; V: TRBV27; CDR3: CANSLRAGRLTNEKLFF; DNA: TGTGCCAACAGTTTAAGAGCAGGGAGGCTTACTAATGAAAAACTGTTTTTT
size: .; J: TRBJ2-1; D: TRBD2; V: TRBV12-3/TRBV12-4; CDR3: CASSFRLAGEVYNEQFF; DNA: TGTGCCAGCAGTTTCCGGCTAGCGGGAGAGGTCTACAATGAGCAGTTCTTC
size: .; J: TRBJ1-2; D: .; V: TRBV29-1; CDR3: CSVGDEDGQIYGYTF; DNA: TGCAGCGTTGGGGATGAGGACGGGCAGATCTATGGCTACACCTTC
size: .; J: TRBJ1-1; D: TRBD1; V: TRBV6-2/TRBV6-3; CDR3: CASSVHRGNTEAFF; DNA: TGTGCCAGCAGTGTTCACAGGGGGAACACTGAAGCTTTCTTT
size: .; J: TRBJ2-3; D: .; V: TRBV2; CDR3: CASGAIDTQYF; DNA: TGTGCATCCGGGGCCATAGATACGCAGTATTTT
size: .; J: TRBJ2-7; D: .; V: TRBV4-1; CDR3: CASSQGDRSYEQYF; DNA: TGCGCCAGCAGCCAAGGCGACAGATCCTACGAGCAGTACTTC
size: .; J: TRBJ2-7; D: TRBD2; V: TRBV27; CDR3: CASSLFGRGAESSYEQYF; DNA: TGTGCCAGCAGTTTATTCGGGAGGGGAGCGGAGAGCTCCTACGAGCAGTACTTC
size: once; J: TRBJ2-5; D: TRBD1; V: TRBV12-3/TRBV12-4; CDR3: CASSSTGVSRETQYF; DNA: TGTGCCAGCAGTTCAACAGGGGTCTCCCGAGAGACCCAGTACTTC
size: .; J: TRBJ1-5; D: .; V: TRBV7-2; CDR3: CASSLGTAVYQPQHF; DNA: TGTGCCAGCAGCCTGGGGACCGCAGTTTACCAGCCCCAGCATTTT
size: .; J: TRBJ1-1; D: TRBD1; V: TRBV6-5; CDR3: CASSPDRGPMNTEAFF; DNA: TGTGCCAGCAGCCCCGACAGGGGACCTATGAACACTGAAGCTTTCTTT
size: .; J: TRBJ1-4; D: .; V: TRBV12-3/TRBV12-4; CDR3: CASSLVTFRLFF; DNA: TGTGCCAGCAGTTTAGTGACTTTCCGTCTGTTTTTT
size: .; J: TRBJ2-5; D: .; V: TRBV6-1; CDR3: CASSEARIRGGSETQYF; DNA: TGTGCCAGCAGTGAAGCGCGTATAAGGGGCGGTAGTGAGACCCAGTACTTC
size: .; J: TRBJ2-7; D: .; V: TRBV11-2; CDR3: CASSLDGSPGRVYEQYF; DNA: TGTGCCAGCAGCTTAGATGGATCCCCGGGTCGGGTCTACGAGCAGTACTTC
size: .; J: TRBJ1-2; D: .; V: TRBV3-1; CDR3: CASSQTVTYGYTF; DNA: TGTGCCAGCAGCCAAACGGTGACATATGGCTACACCTTC
size: .; J: TRBJ2-1; D: TRBD2; V: TRBV28; CDR3: CASSFGWTSGRRNEQFF; DNA: TGTGCCAGCAGTTTTGGTTGGACTAGCGGGAGGAGGAATGAGCAGTTCTTC
size: .; J: TRBJ1-5; D: .; V: TRBV5-5; CDR3: CASSNTVSNQPQHF; DNA: TGTGCCAGCAGCAACACAGTATCCAATCAGCCCCAGCATTTT
size: .; J: TRBJ2-7; D: .; V: TRBV20-1; CDR3: CSADRSFTGEQYF; DNA: TGCAGTGCCGATCGCAGTTTTACCGGCGAGCAGTACTTC